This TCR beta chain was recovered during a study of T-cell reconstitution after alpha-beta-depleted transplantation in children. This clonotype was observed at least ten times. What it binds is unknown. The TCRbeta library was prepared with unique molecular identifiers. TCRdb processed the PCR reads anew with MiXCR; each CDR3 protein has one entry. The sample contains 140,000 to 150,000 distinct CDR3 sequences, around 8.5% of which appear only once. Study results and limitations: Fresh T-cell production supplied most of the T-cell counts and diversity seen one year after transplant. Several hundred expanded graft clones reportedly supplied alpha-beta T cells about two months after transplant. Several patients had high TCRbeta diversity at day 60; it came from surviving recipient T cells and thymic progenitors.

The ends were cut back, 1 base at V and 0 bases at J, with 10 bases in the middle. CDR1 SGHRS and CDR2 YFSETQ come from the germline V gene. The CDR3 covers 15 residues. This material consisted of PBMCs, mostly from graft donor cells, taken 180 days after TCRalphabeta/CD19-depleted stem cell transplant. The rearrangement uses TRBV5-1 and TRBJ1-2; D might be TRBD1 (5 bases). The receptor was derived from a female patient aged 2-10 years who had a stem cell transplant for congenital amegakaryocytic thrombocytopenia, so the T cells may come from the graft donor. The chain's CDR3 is CASSLLRGSNYGYTF. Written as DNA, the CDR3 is TGCGCCAGCAGCTTGCTACGGGGGTCTAACTATGGCTACACCTTC. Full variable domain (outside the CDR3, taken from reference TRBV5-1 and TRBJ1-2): KAGVTQTPRYLIKTRGQQVTLSCSPISGHRSVSWYQQTPGQGLQFLFEYFSETQRNKGNFPGRFSGRQFSNSRSEMNVSTLELGDSALYLCASSLLRGSNYGYTFGSGTRLTVV.